One TCR beta chain is described in this entry. The same CDR3 also results from other DNA sequences found in this sample. Germline loops: CDR1 SGHAT, CDR2 FQNNGV. The length of the CDR3 is 14 residues. V shed 5 bases and J 2 bases; nucleotides not matched to a gene: 3. Enrolled during active infection, Seattle patients were then followed longitudinally. The data stem from a study of blood T cell repertoires in COVID-19. On the study more broadly: Whether acute or convalescent, the COVID-19 samples came from the United States, Italy and Spain. The cDNA or gDNA used as material had been derived from T cells, B-cell-depleted T cells, or PBMCs.

Original processing methods: The assay estimated nucleated cells by amplifying reference gene primers. Method: immunoSEQ multiplex PCR; TCRdb's copy keeps in-frame clones and lacks some. V and J calls and clone size are copied from that table; D and trimming were computed from the DNA. In the table there are about 160,000 clones, about 88% of which are singletons. This sequence joins TRBV11-2 and TRBJ1-5, with 7 bases aligning to TRBD1. The sequencing sample was made of peripheral blood. The TCR originated in a woman aged 50 to 65 with COVID-19, enrolled during active disease. The CDR3 bases are TGTGCCAGCAGCCAGGGGGAAGGCAATCAGCCCCAGCATTTT. Translating gives CASSQGEGNQPQHF.